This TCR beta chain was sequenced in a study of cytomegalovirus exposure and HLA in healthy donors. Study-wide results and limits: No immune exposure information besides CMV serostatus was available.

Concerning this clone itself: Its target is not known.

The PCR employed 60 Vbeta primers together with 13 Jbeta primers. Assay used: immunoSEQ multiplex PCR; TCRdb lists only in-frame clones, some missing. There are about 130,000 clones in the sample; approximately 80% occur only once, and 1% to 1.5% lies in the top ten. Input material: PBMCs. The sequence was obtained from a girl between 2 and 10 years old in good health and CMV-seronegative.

This CDR3 reads CASSVLTTRGAGELFF. CDR3 DNA sequence: TGTGCCAGCAGCGTATTAACTACCCGTGGCGCCGGGGAGCTGTTTTTT. This chain connects TRBV9 to TRBJ2-2; D is uncertain. CDR3 length: 16 residues. Germline V gives CDR1 SGDLS, CDR2 YYNGEE. V was clipped by 1 base and J by 6 bases, with 16 bases between them.